This T cell receptor (beta chain) comes out of a study of blood T cell repertoires in COVID-19. Overall study: Both acute and convalescent COVID-19 samples were obtained from the United States, Italy and Spain. From T cells, B-cell-depleted T cells, or PBMCs came the material, which was cDNA or gDNA.

Germline loops: CDR1 KGHSH, CDR2 LQKENI. V dropped 0 bases and J dropped 9; count of bases not matched to a gene: 8. The CDR3 length is 15 residues. In the original processing: It was from reference gene primer amplification that nucleated cell counts were estimated. Sequenced by immunoSEQ multiplex PCR; TCRdb stores in-frame clones only, minus some. V, J and clone size are those of that table, while D and trimming were read from the DNA. The sample has hundreds of thousands of clones, 80% to 90% seen once; the top ten hold under 1.5%. V and J are TRBV18 and TRBJ2-1; 7 nucleotides agree with TRBD1. The sequenced material came from peripheral blood. The sequence was collected from a man at least 80 years old with acute or convalescent COVID-19. CDR3 sequence (DNA): TGTGCCAGCTCACCACCTACCAGACAGGGCGGTGAGCAGTTCTTC. Translation gives CASSPPTRQGGEQFF.